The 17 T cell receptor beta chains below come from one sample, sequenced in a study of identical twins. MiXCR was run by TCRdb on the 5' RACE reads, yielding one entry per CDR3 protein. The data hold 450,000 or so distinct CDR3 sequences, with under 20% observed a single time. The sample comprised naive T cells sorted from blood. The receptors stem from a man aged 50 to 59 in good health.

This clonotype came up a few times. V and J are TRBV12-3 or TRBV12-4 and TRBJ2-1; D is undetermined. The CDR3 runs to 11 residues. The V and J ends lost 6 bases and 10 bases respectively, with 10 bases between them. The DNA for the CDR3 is TGTGCCAGCAGCCCGCAGATCGAGCAGTTCTTC. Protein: CASSPQIEQFF.

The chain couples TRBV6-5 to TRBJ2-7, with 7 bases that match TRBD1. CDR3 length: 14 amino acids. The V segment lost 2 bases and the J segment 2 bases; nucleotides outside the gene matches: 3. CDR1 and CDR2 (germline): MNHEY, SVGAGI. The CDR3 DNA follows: TGTGCCAGCAGTTACCGAGGGGGCCCCTACGAGCAGTACTTC. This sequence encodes CASSYRGGPYEQYF.

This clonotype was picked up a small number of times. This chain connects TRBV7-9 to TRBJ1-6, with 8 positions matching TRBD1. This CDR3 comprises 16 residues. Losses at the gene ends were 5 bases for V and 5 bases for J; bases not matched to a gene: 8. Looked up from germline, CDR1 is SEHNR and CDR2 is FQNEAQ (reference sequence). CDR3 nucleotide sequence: TGTGCCAGCAGCCGCGACAGGGGACTTGATAATTCACCCCTCCACTTT. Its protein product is CASSRDRGLDNSPLHF.

The CDR3 DNA is TGTGCCAGCAGTTCCGCCGGGAAAGATACGCAGTATTTT. Its translation: CASSSAGKDTQYF. J is TRBJ2-3 and V is TRBV6-5; the D gene is possibly TRBD2 (5 bases). The CDR3 has 13 amino acids. Trimming stripped 4 bases from V and 5 bases from J, with 10 bases between. Germline CDR1 MNHEY, CDR2 SVGAGI.

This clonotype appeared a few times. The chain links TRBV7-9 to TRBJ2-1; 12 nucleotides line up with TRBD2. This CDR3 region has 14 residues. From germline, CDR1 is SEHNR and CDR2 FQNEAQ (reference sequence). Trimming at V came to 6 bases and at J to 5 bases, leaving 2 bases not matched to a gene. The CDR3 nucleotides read TGTGCCAGCAGGACTAGCGGGAGCAACAATGAGCAGTTCTTC. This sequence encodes CASRTSGSNNEQFF.

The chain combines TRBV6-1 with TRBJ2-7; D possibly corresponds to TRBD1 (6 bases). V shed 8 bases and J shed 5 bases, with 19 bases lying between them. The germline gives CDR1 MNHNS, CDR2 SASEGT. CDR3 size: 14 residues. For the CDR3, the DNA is TGTGCCAGCTTAGGGGGACCCACCTACGACGAGCAGTACTTC. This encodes CASLGGPTYDEQYF.

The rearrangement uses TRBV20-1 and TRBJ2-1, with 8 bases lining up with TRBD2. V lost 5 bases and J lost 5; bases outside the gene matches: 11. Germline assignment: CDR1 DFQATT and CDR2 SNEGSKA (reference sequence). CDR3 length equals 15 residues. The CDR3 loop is CSAVFRGLADNEQFF. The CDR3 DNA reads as TGCAGTGCTGTCTTTAGAGGACTAGCCGACAATGAGCAGTTCTTC.

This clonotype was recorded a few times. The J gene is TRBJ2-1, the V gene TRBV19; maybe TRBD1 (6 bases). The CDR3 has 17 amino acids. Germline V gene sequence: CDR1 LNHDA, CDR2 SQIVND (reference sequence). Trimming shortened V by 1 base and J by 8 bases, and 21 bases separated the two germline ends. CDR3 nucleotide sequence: TGTGCCAGTAGTATAGGGCTATGGGACAACCGTCGGGATGAGCAGTTCTTC. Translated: CASSIGLWDNRRDEQFF.

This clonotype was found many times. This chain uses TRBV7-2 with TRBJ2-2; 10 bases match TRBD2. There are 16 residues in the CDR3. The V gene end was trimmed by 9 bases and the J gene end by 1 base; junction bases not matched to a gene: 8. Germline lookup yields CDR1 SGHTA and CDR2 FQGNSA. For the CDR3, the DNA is TGTGCCAGTAATGCTAGACTAGCGGGGAACACCGGGGAGCTGTTTTTT. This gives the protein CASNARLAGNTGELFF.

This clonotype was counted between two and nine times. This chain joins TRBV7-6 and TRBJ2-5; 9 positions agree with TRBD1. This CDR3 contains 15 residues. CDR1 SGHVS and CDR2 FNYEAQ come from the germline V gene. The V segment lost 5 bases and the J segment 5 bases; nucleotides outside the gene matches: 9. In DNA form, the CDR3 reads TGTGCCAGCAGCGAATACGACAGGGGGGGGGAGACCCAGTACTTC. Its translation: CASSEYDRGGETQYF.

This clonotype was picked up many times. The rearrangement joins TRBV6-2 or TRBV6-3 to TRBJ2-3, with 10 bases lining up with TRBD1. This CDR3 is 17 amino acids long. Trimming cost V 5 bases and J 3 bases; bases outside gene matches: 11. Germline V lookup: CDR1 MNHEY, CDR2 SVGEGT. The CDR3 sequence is CASSLVTGTGVTDTQYF. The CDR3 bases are TGTGCCAGCAGTCTTGTAACCGGGACAGGGGTGACAGATACGCAGTATTTT.

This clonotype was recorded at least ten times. The DNA of the CDR3 is TGCAGCGTTGTCCGGGACAGGGACCAAGAGACCCAGTACTTC. Residues: CSVVRDRDQETQYF. This chain uses TRBV29-1 with TRBJ2-5; 9 bases are a match to TRBD1. CDR3 size: 14 residues. After removal of 4 bases from V and 0 bases from J, the junction contained 3 bases not matched to a gene. The germline gives CDR1 SQVTM, CDR2 ANQGSEA.

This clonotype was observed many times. The CDR3 region is CSVDLGQGTHEQYF. The CDR3 DNA reads as TGCAGCGTTGATCTGGGACAGGGGACCCACGAGCAGTACTTC. The chain links TRBV29-1 to TRBJ2-7; 10 bases agree with TRBD1. The CDR3 runs to 14 residues. Germline loops: CDR1 SQVTM, CDR2 ANQGSEA. V was clipped by 3 bases and J by 5 bases; unmatched bases: 7.

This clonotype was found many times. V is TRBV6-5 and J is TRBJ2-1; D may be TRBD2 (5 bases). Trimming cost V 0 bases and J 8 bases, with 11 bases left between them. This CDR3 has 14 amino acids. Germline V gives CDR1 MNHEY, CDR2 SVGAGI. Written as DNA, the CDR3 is TGTGCCAGCAGTTACTCTAGAGGGAATGATGAGCAGTTCTTC. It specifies CASSYSRGNDEQFF.

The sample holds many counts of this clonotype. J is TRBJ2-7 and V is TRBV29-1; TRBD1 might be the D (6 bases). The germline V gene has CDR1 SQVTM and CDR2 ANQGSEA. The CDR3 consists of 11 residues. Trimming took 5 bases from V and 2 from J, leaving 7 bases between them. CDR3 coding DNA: TGCAGCGTTCAGGGGACCTACGAGCAGTACTTC. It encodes CSVQGTYEQYF.

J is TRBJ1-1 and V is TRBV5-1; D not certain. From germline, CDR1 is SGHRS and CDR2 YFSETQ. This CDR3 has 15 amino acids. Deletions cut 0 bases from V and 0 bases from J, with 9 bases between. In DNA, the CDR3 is TGCGCCAGCAGCTTGGGACGAGGAATGAACACTGAAGCTTTCTTT. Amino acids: CASSLGRGMNTEAFF.

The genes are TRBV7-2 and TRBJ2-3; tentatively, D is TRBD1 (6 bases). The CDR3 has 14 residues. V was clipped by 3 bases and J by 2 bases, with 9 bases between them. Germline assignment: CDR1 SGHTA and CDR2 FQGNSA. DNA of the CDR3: TGTGCCAGCAGCTTTAGGACAGTCACAGATACGCAGTATTTT. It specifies CASSFRTVTDTQYF.